This TCR beta chain was identified during a study of T cell repertoires in cytomegalovirus infection. Study observations and caveats: The study found HLA-C-restricted CMV-specific TCR beta clonotypes dominating the ex vivo response.

Between the trimmed V and J ends, which lost 3 bases and 12 bases, there was a span of 17 bases. The CDR3 has 13 amino acids. TCRdb re-analysed the reads in MiXCR, keeping a single row per CDR3 protein. The sample records approximately 120,000 distinct CDR3 sequences, around 28% being singletons. As regards this clonotype: Its antigen remains unknown.

The chain is built from TRBV12-3 or TRBV12-4 and TRBJ1-1; D perhaps matches TRBD1 (5 bases). The TCR comes from a human donor in good health (CMV status not recorded). Some clones in this sample may be carry-over from other donors' samples. The specimen comprised CD8+ T cells from cultured PBMCs, sampled from culture after CMV antigen stimulation. CDR3 sequence reads: CASSFLGALEPFF. The CDR3 coding sequence is TGTGCCAGCAGTTTTCTTGGGGCCCTCGAACCTTTCTTT.